This entry lists 29 T cell receptor beta chains sequenced from one sample in a study of cytomegalovirus exposure and HLA in healthy donors. Both 60 Vbeta primers and 13 Jbeta primers went into the PCR. Repertoires were generated with immunoSEQ multiplex PCR, while TCRdb's copy carries only in-frame clones and drops some. Of 150,000 to 200,000 clones in the sample, nearly 70% are singletons; the top ten hold more than 9%. Specimen: PBMCs. The origin of the receptors is a man aged 25-45 years in good health and CMV-seropositive.

The rearrangement joins TRBV5-4 to TRBJ1-2, with D possibly TRBD1 on 5 matching bases. Looked up from germline, CDR1 is SGHNT and CDR2 is YYREEE (reference sequence). This CDR3 is built from 17 residues. The V end lost 0 bases, the J end lost 2 bases, and 17 bases lay between the germline ends. The CDR3 is CASSLGGDWGSNYGYTF. CDR3 bases: TGTGCCAGCAGCTTGGGGGGGGATTGGGGCTCGAACTATGGCTACACCTTC.

This clone was detected only a few times. The chain recombines TRBV6-5 with TRBJ1-2; D may be TRBD1 (6 bases). Germline assignment: CDR1 MNHEY and CDR2 SVGAGI. The CDR3 extends over 15 amino acids. V lost 8 bases and J 4 bases, leaving 20 bases between the germline ends. The CDR3 nucleotides are TGTGCCAGCGATCCAGGGGATCGGTTGATCTATGGCTACACCTTC. Translating gives CASDPGDRLIYGYTF.

The chain has TRBV5-8 and TRBJ2-3; D unclear. Germline CDR1 and CDR2: SGHTS and YDEGEE. Trimming shortened V by 4 bases and J by 0 bases, and 9 bases separated the two germline ends. This CDR3 is 14 amino acids long. The CDR3 bases are TGTGCCAGCAGCCTGAGTTCTAGCACAGATACGCAGTATTTT. It specifies CASSLSSSTDTQYF.

The CDR3 DNA reads TGTGCCAGTAGGGGACAGCTTTCCGCTGAAGCTTTCTTT. Translation gives CASRGQLSAEAFF. The chain is built from TRBV2 and TRBJ1-1; TRBD1 matches 7 bases. CDR3 size: 13 residues. The V gene's germline CDR1 is SNHLY and CDR2 FYNNEI. V lost 9 bases and J lost 6; bases outside the gene matches: 10.

V and J are TRBV5-6 and TRBJ1-5; D uncertain. Deletions cut 1 base from V and 1 base from J, with 12 bases between. The length of the CDR3 is 16 residues. CDR1 is SGHDT and CDR2 is YYEEEE in the germline V gene. This chain's CDR3 is CASSLFFLASNQPQHF. CDR3 nucleotides: TGTGCCAGCAGCTTGTTCTTCCTGGCAAGCAATCAGCCCCAGCATTTT.

The chain has TRBV30 and TRBJ1-2, with D possibly being TRBD1 (5 bases). The germline V gene has CDR1 GTSNPN and CDR2 SVGIG (reference sequence). The germline V and J ends were trimmed by 4 bases and 4 bases, with 16 bases remaining between them. The CDR3 runs to 14 residues. CDR3 in amino acids: CAWNLGTQTYGYTF. CDR3 sequence (DNA): TGTGCCTGGAATTTGGGGACTCAAACCTATGGCTACACCTTC.

The V and J genes are TRBV15 and TRBJ1-2, with D unclear. Germline V gene lookup returns CDR1 LNHNV and CDR2 YYDKDF (reference sequence). V was cut by 0 bases and J by 6 bases, with 11 bases left in between. This CDR3 has 14 residues. CDR3 sequence reads: CATSRDLAEDGYTF. The CDR3 DNA reads as TGTGCCACCAGCAGAGATTTGGCCGAGGATGGCTACACCTTC.

The chain couples TRBV9 to TRBJ1-1; D gene unclear. The CDR3 has 13 residues. Trimming pared 1 base from V and 4 bases from J, leaving 8 bases between. Germline V CDR1 and CDR2: SGDLS, YYNGEE. CDR3 in amino acids: CASSVRVGTEAFF. CDR3 in DNA: TGTGCCAGCAGCGTACGCGTCGGCACTGAAGCTTTCTTT.

This chain uses TRBV28 with TRBJ2-7; 8 nucleotides match TRBD1. CDR1 and CDR2 from the germline V gene are MDHEN and SYDVKM. The CDR3 spans 13 residues. With 5 bases clipped from V and 7 bases from J, the junction kept 7 bases outside the gene matches. Here the CDR3 DNA reads TGTGCCAGCAGTACAGGGGGAGGATGGGAGCAGTACTTC. This encodes CASSTGGGWEQYF. The variable domain in full, with the rest retrieved from reference TRBV28 and TRBJ2-7, is DVKVTQSSRYLVKRTGEKVFLECVQDMDHENMFWYRQDPGLGLRLIYFSYDVKMKEKGDIPEGYSVSREKKERFSLILESASTNQTSMYLCASSTGGGWEQYFGPGTRLTVT.

This chain uses TRBV2 with TRBJ1-5; TRBD1 matches 8 bases. J was trimmed by 4 bases and V by 9 bases; bases with no gene match: 11. Germline V CDR1 and CDR2: SNHLY, FYNNEI. CDR3 length: 15 amino acids. CDR3: CASKSGTGLNQPQHF. CDR3 DNA: TGTGCCAGTAAGTCCGGGACAGGACTAAATCAGCCCCAGCATTTT. Variable domain in full (rest from reference TRBV2 and TRBJ1-5): EPEVTQTPSHQVTQMGQEVILRCVPISNHLYFYWYRQILGQKVEFLVSFYNNEISEKSEIFDDQFSVERPDGSNFTLKIRSTKLEDSAMYFCASKSGTGLNQPQHFGDGTRLSIL.

This chain uses TRBV28 with TRBJ2-7, with no clear D. This CDR3 contains 15 residues. V was trimmed by 3 bases and J by 0 bases, leaving 12 bases between them. The germline gives CDR1 MDHEN, CDR2 SYDVKM. CDR3 bases: TGTGCCAGCAGTTTGTATCACGGAGTCTCCTACGAGCAGTACTTC. It encodes CASSLYHGVSYEQYF.

This clone turned up a few times. This sequence joins TRBV5-1 and TRBJ1-1; no reliable D call. The germline gives CDR1 SGHRS, CDR2 YFSETQ. V lost 0 bases and J lost 4, with 13 bases in between. The length of the CDR3 is 15 residues. CDR3 sequence (DNA): TGCGCCAGCAGCTTGGATTTCGACTTGGGCACTGAAGCTTTCTTT. It yields the protein CASSLDFDLGTEAFF.

The J gene is TRBJ2-5, the V gene TRBV29-1; 9 bases are shared with TRBD2. CDR1 is SQVTM, CDR2 ANQGSEA, per germline. V gave up 5 bases and J gave up 3 bases; unmatched junction bases: 1. CDR3 length: 12 residues. For the CDR3, the DNA is TGCAGCGTTCGACTAGCGGAAGAGACCCAGTACTTC. Translated: CSVRLAEETQYF. The full variable domain, in which reference TRBV29-1 and TRBJ2-5 provide the parts outside the CDR3, is SAVISQKPSRDICQRGTSLTIQCQVDSQVTMMFWYRQQPGQSLTLIATANQGSEATYESGFVIDKFPISRPNLTFSTLTVSNMSPEDSSIYLCSVRLAEETQYFGPGTRLLVL.

The J gene is TRBJ2-1, the V gene TRBV5-1; 9 bases are a match to TRBD2. CDR1 is SGHRS and CDR2 is YFSETQ in the germline V gene. V lost 4 bases to trimming and J lost 6 bases; unmatched junction nucleotides: 11. The CDR3 has 16 amino acids. In nucleotides, the CDR3 is TGCGCCAGCAGCCCGGGAGGGGCGGGAGGGCCCAATGAGCAGTTCTTC. It codes for CASSPGGAGGPNEQFF.

This chain links TRBV11-3 with TRBJ2-3; D possibly corresponds to TRBD2 (5 bases). The CDR3 runs to 15 residues. The germline V and J ends were trimmed by 5 bases and 3 bases, with 15 bases remaining between them. CDR1 and CDR2 (germline): SGHNT, YENEEA. The CDR3 region is CASSPDGELTDTQYF. DNA of the CDR3: TGTGCCAGCAGCCCGGACGGGGAGTTGACAGATACGCAGTATTTT.

This clone was detected only once. The gene calls are TRBV13 and TRBJ1-6, with D possibly TRBD1 on 5 matching bases. V lost 5 bases and J lost 11, with 22 bases in between. CDR1 PRHDT and CDR2 FYEKMQ come from the germline V gene (reference sequence). CDR3 length: 16 amino acids. The CDR3 DNA reads as TGTGCCAGCAGCCCTCCAGACAGCCCTATATTGGCACCCCTCCACTTT. This codes for CASSPPDSPILAPLHF.

This clone has only a few counts. The V gene is TRBV9, the J gene TRBJ1-3; 8 bases align to TRBD1. This CDR3 is built from 17 residues. Germline V lookup: CDR1 SGDLS, CDR2 YYNGEE. The J segment lost 0 bases and the V segment lost 4 bases, leaving 9 bases of the junction unmatched. The CDR3 DNA reads TGTGCCAGCAGCTTAGGGACAGGTCGCACCTCTGGAAACACCATATATTTT. Its translation: CASSLGTGRTSGNTIYF.

This clone was seen a handful of times. The J gene is TRBJ1-2, the V gene TRBV5-6, with D perhaps TRBD1 (6 bases). Trimming stripped 0 bases from V and 4 bases from J, with 13 bases between. Germline CDR1 reads SGHDT; CDR2 reads YYEEEE. This CDR3 spans 15 amino acids. The CDR3 DNA follows: TGTGCCAGCAGCTTGGAGGGGGGGTGGGGCTATGGCTACACCTTC. This encodes CASSLEGGWGYGYTF.

The V call is TRBV7-3, the J call TRBJ2-7; tentatively, D is TRBD2 (5 bases). The germline V gene encodes CDR1 SGHTA and CDR2 FQGTGA. V gave up 2 bases and J gave up 4 bases, with 15 bases separating them. The CDR3 contains 15 residues. The CDR3 coding sequence is TGTGCCAGCAGCTTAGGAGCGGCCAAGCTTTACGAGCAGTACTTC. It is translated as CASSLGAAKLYEQYF.

This clone was seen only a few times. V gene TRBV13 combines with J gene TRBJ2-2; no definite D call. V shed 5 bases and J shed 0 bases, with 13 bases lying between them. This CDR3 is built from 16 residues. CDR1 PRHDT and CDR2 FYEKMQ come from the germline V gene (reference sequence). In nucleotides, the CDR3 is TGTGCCAGCAGCCCCTTCCGGGTCTCGAACACCGGGGAGCTGTTTTTT. It specifies CASSPFRVSNTGELFF.

This clone was detected only a few times. The rearrangement uses TRBV5-1 and TRBJ2-7; D unresolved. Trimming took off 3 bases at V and 4 bases at J, with 5 bases between the two ends. The CDR3 sequence is 11 residues long. CDR1 and CDR2 from the germline V gene are SGHRS and YFSETQ. The CDR3 here is CASSSFYEQYF. The DNA for the CDR3 is TGCGCCAGCAGCTCTTTTTACGAGCAGTACTTC. Full variable domain (missing parts from reference TRBV5-1 and TRBJ2-7): KAGVTQTPRYLIKTRGQQVTLSCSPISGHRSVSWYQQTPGQGLQFLFEYFSETQRNKGNFPGRFSGRQFSNSRSEMNVSTLELGDSALYLCASSSFYEQYFGPGTRLTVT.

J is TRBJ1-2 and V is TRBV10-3, with D tentatively TRBD1 (5 bases). Between the trimmed V and J ends, which lost 10 bases and 7 bases, there was a span of 10 bases. Germline CDR1 ENHRY, CDR2 SYGVKD. This CDR3 is built from 10 residues. The CDR3 DNA sequence: TGTGCCACCGTGGGGGGTGGCTACACCTTC. The encoded protein is CATVGGGYTF.

The V and J genes are TRBV28 and TRBJ2-7; D might be TRBD2 (5 bases). Trimming removed 6 bases at V and 6 bases at J, with 21 bases between. CDR3 length: 15 amino acids. Germline CDR1 and CDR2: MDHEN and SYDVKM. The CDR3 reads CASSPLLGRGVEQYF. For the CDR3, the DNA is TGTGCCAGCAGCCCTTTACTGGGCCGGGGAGTCGAGCAGTACTTC. The full variable domain, completed using reference TRBV28 and TRBJ2-7, is DVKVTQSSRYLVKRTGEKVFLECVQDMDHENMFWYRQDPGLGLRLIYFSYDVKMKEKGDIPEGYSVSREKKERFSLILESASTNQTSMYLCASSPLLGRGVEQYFGPGTRLTVT.

This sequence joins TRBV6-1 and TRBJ2-7; D remains unclear. Germline CDR1 is MNHNS and CDR2 is SASEGT. The germline V and J ends were trimmed by 6 bases and 2 bases, with 8 bases remaining between them. There are 12 residues in the CDR3. The CDR3 sequence is CASRLNPYEQYF. Written as DNA, the CDR3 is TGTGCCAGCAGGTTAAATCCCTACGAGCAGTACTTC.

This clone was seen a few times. In nucleotides, the CDR3 is TGTGCCAGCAGTTATGGTGGCCAAACGCAGTATTTT. Translation: CASSYGGQTQYF. This sequence joins TRBV6-5 and TRBJ2-3, with D hard to call. The CDR3 extends over 12 amino acids. V gave up 3 bases and J gave up 9 bases, with 10 bases separating them. CDR1 MNHEY and CDR2 SVGAGI come from the germline V gene.

The rearrangement uses TRBV9 and TRBJ2-7, with 7 bases that match TRBD1. The CDR3 loop spans 15 amino acids. With V trimmed by 1 base and J by 1 base, 5 bases remained unmatched. Germline V gene lookup returns CDR1 SGDLS and CDR2 YYNGEE. The CDR3 here is CASSVSTGESYEQYF. Here the CDR3 DNA reads TGTGCCAGCAGCGTAAGTACAGGGGAGTCCTACGAGCAGTACTTC.

The chain is built from TRBV4-2 and TRBJ2-5; the match to TRBD2 covers 8 bases. After removal of 0 bases from V and 7 bases from J, the junction contained 10 bases not matched to a gene. Germline CDR1 and CDR2: LGHNA and YNFKEQ. This CDR3 has 16 residues. The DNA for the CDR3 is TGTGCCAGCAGCCAAGATGGGGCGGGGGGATCTAGGACCCAGTACTTC. Translation gives CASSQDGAGGSRTQYF.

The genes are TRBV7-3 and TRBJ2-1, with 9 positions matching TRBD2. Germline V gene lookup returns CDR1 SGHTA and CDR2 FQGTGA. CDR3 length: 15 amino acids. The ends lost 1 base at V and 6 bases at J; junction bases unmatched: 4. As DNA, the CDR3 is TGTGCCAGCAGCTTAAATAGCGGGAGTACCAATGAGCAGTTCTTC. This sequence encodes CASSLNSGSTNEQFF.

Concerning this clone itself: At one boundary the junction diverges from the germline segment, which might be a read error. The rearrangement links TRBV7-7 to TRBJ2-1; possibly TRBD1 for D (5 bases). CDR3 length: 13 residues. Per germline, CDR1 SSHAT and CDR2 FNYEAQ (reference sequence). The CDR3 protein is CASSFGRAQEQFF. DNA for the CDR3: TGTGCTAGCAGCTTCGGCAGGGCCCAGGAGCAGTTCTTC.